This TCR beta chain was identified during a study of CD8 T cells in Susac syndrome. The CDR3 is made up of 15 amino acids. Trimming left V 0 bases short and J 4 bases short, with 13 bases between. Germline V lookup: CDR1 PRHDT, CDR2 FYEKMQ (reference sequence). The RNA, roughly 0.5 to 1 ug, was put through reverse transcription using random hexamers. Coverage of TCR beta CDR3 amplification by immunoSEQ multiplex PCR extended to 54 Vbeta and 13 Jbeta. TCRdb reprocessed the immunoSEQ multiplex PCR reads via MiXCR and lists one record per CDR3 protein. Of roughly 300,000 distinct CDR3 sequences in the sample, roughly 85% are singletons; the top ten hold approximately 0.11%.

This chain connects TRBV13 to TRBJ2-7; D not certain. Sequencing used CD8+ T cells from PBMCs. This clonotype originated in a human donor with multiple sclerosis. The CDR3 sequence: CASSLGLGPRYEQYF. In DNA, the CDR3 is TGTGCCAGCAGCTTAGGCCTCGGCCCACGATACGAGCAGTACTTC.